This entry is about one TCR beta chain. Its matching antigen is unknown. In making TCR cDNA, 5'RACE template switching added a universal primer site and UMIs to it. TCRdb re-derived calls from the 5' RACE reads in MiXCR, one entry per CDR3 protein. The table has hundreds of thousands of distinct CDR3 sequences, 11% seen once; the top ten hold around 18%. Trimming pared 1 base from V and 4 bases from J, leaving 14 bases between. Germline CDR1 reads SGHDN; CDR2 reads FVKESK. The CDR3 length is 15 residues. The entry originates in a study of T cells after yellow fever vaccination. Overall study findings and caveats: Just a small share of clonotypes turned up in the CD4 compartment as well as the CD8 compartment. Reappearing after the booster were most of the clones from primary vaccination (less than 98% CD4, 70% to 90% CD8).

This material consisted of PBMCs, taken on the day of the first yellow fever vaccination. The sequence derives from a young man who received the YFV17D yellow fever vaccine. The gene calls are TRBV14 and TRBJ2-7, with D tentatively TRBD2 (7 bases). The CDR3 protein is CASSQGLGGPYEQYF. Here the CDR3 DNA reads TGTGCCAGCAGCCAAGGTCTGGGGGGGCCGTACGAGCAGTACTTC.